One sample yielded the 21 T cell receptor beta chains listed below, sequenced in a study of CD8 T cells in Susac syndrome. After extraction with the RNeasy kit, about 0.45 to 1 ug of the RNA was reverse transcribed using random hexamers. Via MiXCR, TCRdb re-called the immunoSEQ multiplex PCR reads, giving one row per CDR3 protein. The repertoire holds 80,000 or so distinct CDR3 sequences, with roughly 96% as singletons. Material: CD8+ T cells from PBMCs. The receptors derive from a human donor with Susac syndrome.

This clonotype was seen once. The V call is TRBV9, the J call TRBJ1-3; TRBD1 aligns across 7 bases. The CDR3 consists of 14 residues. J was trimmed by 5 bases and V by 3 bases; bases with no gene match: 5. Germline CDR1 is SGDLS and CDR2 is YYNGEE. CDR3 sequence (DNA): TGTGCCAGCAGCGATCGACAGGGTAGAAACACCATATATTTT. Translation: CASSDRQGRNTIYF.

This clonotype showed up just once. The chain uses TRBV4-3 and TRBJ1-1, with unresolved D. The CDR3 runs to 16 residues. Trimming shortened V by 0 bases and J by 0 bases, and 11 bases separated the two germline ends. Germline CDR1 is LGHNA and CDR2 is YSLEER. The CDR3 reads CASSQDQPPMNTEAFF. CDR3 coding DNA: TGCGCCAGCAGCCAAGATCAGCCCCCCATGAACACTGAAGCTTTCTTT.

The table lists this clonotype with a count of one. This chain connects TRBV12-3 or TRBV12-4 to TRBJ2-7, with D perhaps TRBD1 (5 bases). V shed 6 bases and J shed 5 bases, with 5 bases lying between them. This CDR3 contains 10 residues. CDR3 region: CASRGHEQYF. The CDR3 DNA sequence: TGTGCCAGCAGGGGGCACGAGCAGTACTTC.

The V call is TRBV15, the J call TRBJ1-6, with D hard to call. The CDR3 contains 15 residues. From germline, CDR1 is LNHNV and CDR2 YYDKDF (reference sequence). V was cut by 0 bases and J by 9 bases, with 12 bases left in between. CDR3 DNA: TGTGCCACCAGCAGAGATTTGGGGTTCGGTTCACCCCTCCACTTT. Translating it yields CATSRDLGFGSPLHF.

The J gene is TRBJ2-1, the V gene TRBV5-1, with D maybe TRBD2 (6 bases). Germline CDR1 is SGHRS and CDR2 is YFSETQ. The CDR3 sequence is 14 residues long. The ends were cut back, 2 bases at V and 4 bases at J, with 10 bases in the middle. The CDR3 nucleotides are TGCGCCAGCAGCTTACGGGGGAGATACAATGAGCAGTTCTTC. This gives the protein CASSLRGRYNEQFF. Combining the CDR3 with reference TRBV5-1 and TRBJ2-1 gives the whole variable domain KAGVTQTPRYLIKTRGQQVTLSCSPISGHRSVSWYQQTPGQGLQFLFEYFSETQRNKGNFPGRFSGRQFSNSRSEMNVSTLELGDSALYLCASSLRGRYNEQFFGPGTRLTVL.

DNA for the CDR3: TGTGCCAGTAGTATAGGCAGCTCCTACAATGAGCAGTTCTTC. Amino acids: CASSIGSSYNEQFF. The chain uses TRBV19 and TRBJ2-1, with D uncertain. Per germline, CDR1 LNHDA and CDR2 SQIVND (reference sequence). The CDR3 is 14 residues long. V dropped 1 base and J dropped 0 bases, with 4 bases sitting between them.

This clonotype was found once. This chain links TRBV10-3 with TRBJ2-5; 8 positions match TRBD2. From germline, CDR1 is ENHRY and CDR2 SYGVKD. This CDR3 has 18 residues. V lost 0 bases to trimming and J lost 2 bases; unmatched junction nucleotides: 11. In DNA form, the CDR3 reads TGTGCCATCAGTGAGTCCGAATCGACCCTAGCGGGTCAAGAGACCCAGTACTTC. This gives the protein CAISESESTLAGQETQYF.

The chain employs TRBV7-3 and TRBJ2-3; 14 nucleotides agree with TRBD2. J lost 6 bases, V lost 5 bases, and 7 bases had no gene match. Germline CDR1 SGHTA, CDR2 FQGTGA. CDR3 size: 16 residues. Here the CDR3 DNA reads TGTGCCAGCAGCCCCGGACTAGCGGGGGGCTGGGATACGCAGTATTTT. Protein: CASSPGLAGGWDTQYF. Full variable domain (missing parts from reference TRBV7-3 and TRBJ2-3): GAGVSQTPSNKVTEKGKYVELRCDPISGHTALYWYRQSLGQGPEFLIYFQGTGAADDSGLPNDRFFAVRPEGSVSTLKIQRTERGDSAVYLCASSPGLAGGWDTQYFGPGTRLTVL.

The J gene is TRBJ2-3, the V gene TRBV7-8; 10 nucleotides match TRBD1. This CDR3 contains 16 residues. Germline V CDR1 and CDR2: SGHVS, FQNEAQ. After removal of 7 bases from V and 3 bases from J, the junction contained 10 bases not matched to a gene. This chain's CDR3 is CASTPDRGLGTDTQYF. CDR3 bases: TGTGCCAGCACCCCTGACAGGGGGCTTGGGACAGATACGCAGTATTTT.

The gene calls are TRBV9 and TRBJ2-3; the match to TRBD2 covers 15 bases. V lost 3 bases, J lost 2 bases, and 4 bases stayed unmatched. In germline, CDR1 is SGDLS, CDR2 YYNGEE. CDR3 length equals 17 residues. CDR3 residues: CASSGGLAGGLTDTQYF. In DNA form, the CDR3 reads TGTGCCAGCAGCGGGGGACTAGCGGGAGGCCTCACAGATACGCAGTATTTT.

This clonotype was seen only a few times. J is TRBJ1-1 and V is TRBV28; maybe TRBD1 (6 bases). Germline CDR1 MDHEN, CDR2 SYDVKM. V dropped 5 bases and J dropped 5 bases, with 12 bases sitting between them. This CDR3 comprises 13 residues. CDR3 sequence reads: CASSQGLGTEAFF. The CDR3 nucleotides are TGTGCCAGCAGTCAGGGGCTAGGGACTGAAGCTTTCTTT. The whole variable domain, remainder taken from reference TRBV28 and TRBJ1-1, is DVKVTQSSRYLVKRTGEKVFLECVQDMDHENMFWYRQDPGLGLRLIYFSYDVKMKEKGDIPEGYSVSREKKERFSLILESASTNQTSMYLCASSQGLGTEAFFGQGTRLTVV.

The chain employs TRBV20-1 and TRBJ2-3; 8 nucleotides align to TRBD1. The ends lost 6 bases at V and 0 bases at J; junction bases unmatched: 8. This CDR3 has 15 residues. From germline, CDR1 is DFQATT and CDR2 SNEGSKA (reference sequence). The CDR3 reads CSAKGQDLSTDTQYF. The CDR3, as DNA: TGCAGTGCGAAGGGACAGGACCTTAGCACAGATACGCAGTATTTT.

The chain links TRBV5-1 to TRBJ2-1, with 8 bases matching TRBD1. Germline V gene data show CDR1 as SGHRS and CDR2 as YFSETQ. The CDR3 has 16 residues. The V gene end was trimmed by 4 bases and the J gene end by 6 bases; junction bases not matched to a gene: 12. CDR3 nucleotide sequence: TGCGCCAGCAGCCGCTGGACAGGGAGGTTCGCCAATGAGCAGTTCTTC. Encoded protein: CASSRWTGRFANEQFF.

The J gene is TRBJ2-7, the V gene TRBV20-1; TRBD2 is a possible D gene (6 bases). The CDR3 totals 12 residues. Germline CDR1 reads DFQATT; CDR2 reads SNEGSKA (reference sequence). V was trimmed by 7 bases and J by 2 bases, leaving 12 bases between them. The CDR3 DNA reads as TGCAGTGGCGGCGGGACGACCTACGAGCAGTACTTC. Its protein is CSGGGTTYEQYF.

This chain uses TRBV9 with TRBJ2-5, with 9 bases fitting TRBD1. Germline CDR1 reads SGDLS; CDR2 reads YYNGEE. With 3 bases clipped from V and 2 bases from J, the junction kept 2 bases outside the gene matches. The CDR3 covers 14 residues. CDR3 nucleotide sequence: TGTGCCAGCAGCGATGGGACAGGGCAAGAGACCCAGTACTTC. This sequence encodes CASSDGTGQETQYF. Filled out from reference TRBV9 and TRBJ2-5, the complete variable domain reads DSGVTQTPKHLITATGQRVTLRCSPRSGDLSVYWYQQSLDQGLQFLIQYYNGEERAKGNILERFSAQQFPDLHSELNLSSLELGDSALYFCASSDGTGQETQYFGPGTRLLVL.

The chain couples TRBV7-9 to TRBJ2-1, with D possibly TRBD1 on 6 matching bases. The germline gives CDR1 SEHNR, CDR2 FQNEAQ (reference sequence). Trimming cost V 3 bases and J 4 bases, with 10 bases left between them. The CDR3 spans 14 residues. The CDR3, as DNA: TGTGCCAGCAGCTTGGAGGACAGTTACAATGAGCAGTTCTTC. Its protein is CASSLEDSYNEQFF.

The genes are TRBV13 and TRBJ1-2; 9 positions agree with TRBD1. Losses at the gene ends were 5 bases for V and 4 bases for J; bases not matched to a gene: 11. Germline V gives CDR1 PRHDT, CDR2 FYEKMQ (reference sequence). This CDR3 spans 16 amino acids. CDR3 loop: CASSQRTGATLYGYTF. The CDR3 DNA is TGTGCCAGCAGCCAAAGGACAGGGGCCACCCTCTATGGCTACACCTTC. The full variable domain, its missing parts supplied by reference TRBV13 and TRBJ1-2, is AAGVIQSPRHLIKEKRETATLKCYPIPRHDTVYWYQQGPGQDPQFLISFYEKMQSDKGSIPDRFSAQQFSDYHSELNMSSLELGDSALYFCASSQRTGATLYGYTFGSGTRLTVV.

The sample holds a few counts of this clonotype. The chain uses TRBV28 and TRBJ2-3; D may be TRBD1 (5 bases). V was cut by 3 bases and J by 3 bases, with 16 bases left in between. Germline lookup yields CDR1 MDHEN and CDR2 SYDVKM. This CDR3 spans 16 amino acids. CDR3 sequence: CASSLDISTRTDTQYF. CDR3 DNA sequence: TGTGCCAGCAGTTTGGACATTTCCACTCGTACAGATACGCAGTATTTT.

The chain is built from TRBV29-1 and TRBJ2-7, with D perhaps matching TRBD1 or TRBD2 (6 bases each). The CDR3 is 13 residues long. V was trimmed by 5 bases and J by 2 bases, leaving 13 bases between them. Germline CDR1 SQVTM, CDR2 ANQGSEA. The CDR3 loop is CSVRGGDTYEQYF. In DNA form, the CDR3 reads TGCAGCGTTAGGGGCGGGGACACCTACGAGCAGTACTTC.

This chain connects TRBV6-5 to TRBJ2-6; 8 bases line up with TRBD1. The CDR3 is 20 residues long. The V and J ends lost 0 bases and 0 bases, in that order; junction bases with no gene match: 10. Germline V gene data show CDR1 as MNHEY and CDR2 as SVGAGI. The CDR3, as DNA: TGTGCCAGCAGTTACTCTAGGACAGGGATCGAGGGCTCTGGGGCCAACGTCCTGACTTTC. Its translation is CASSYSRTGIEGSGANVLTF.

This clonotype appeared a single time. CDR3 protein: CASSTTSRNEQFF. CDR3 DNA: TGTGCCAGTAGTACTACTAGTAGGAATGAGCAGTTCTTC. The rearrangement uses TRBV19 and TRBJ2-1, with a possible D match to TRBD2 (5 bases). The CDR3 loop spans 13 amino acids. Germline-derived CDR1 and CDR2 are LNHDA and SQIVND (reference sequence). V lost 4 bases and J lost 7, with 11 bases in between. The whole variable domain, filled in from reference TRBV19 and TRBJ2-1, reads DGGITQSPKYLFRKEGQNVTLSCEQNLNHDAMYWYRQDPGQGLRLIYYSQIVNDFQKGDIAEGYSVSREKKESFPLTVTSAQKNPTAFYLCASSTTSRNEQFFGPGTRLTVL.